The following is a T cell receptor (beta chain) sequence with its context. What it binds is not known. The sample comes from a study of CD8+ T cells in alopecia areata. In the study overall: Administration of oral tofacitinib to treated patients was at 5 to 10 mg twice daily. Whole-study findings and limits: Relative to normal scalp, lesional scalp, especially alopecia totalis/universalis, showed higher clonality. Scalp sample data also include resident alphabeta T cells from normal skin. Mouse data revealed clearer TCR sharing than patient data did, a gap possibly tied to HLA.

RNA, once extracted, was reverse transcribed into cDNA for use as the sequencing template. The repertoire was sequenced with immunoSEQ multiplex PCR; TCRdb's copy has only in-frame clones and lacks some. The sample has roughly 250,000 clones, around 67% seen once. Trimming took off 5 bases at V and 3 bases at J, with 14 bases between the two ends. Per the germline V gene, CDR1 is SGHTA and CDR2 is FQGNSA. This CDR3 comprises 14 residues. This TCR derives from a human donor with alopecia areata. The gene calls are TRBV7-2 and TRBJ2-7, with D unresolved. The sample here was CD4+ T cells sorted from blood, taken at week 0. The CDR3 bases are TGTGCCAGCAGCCCTCCAGACGTTTACTACGAGCAGTACTTC. Protein: CASSPPDVYYEQYF.